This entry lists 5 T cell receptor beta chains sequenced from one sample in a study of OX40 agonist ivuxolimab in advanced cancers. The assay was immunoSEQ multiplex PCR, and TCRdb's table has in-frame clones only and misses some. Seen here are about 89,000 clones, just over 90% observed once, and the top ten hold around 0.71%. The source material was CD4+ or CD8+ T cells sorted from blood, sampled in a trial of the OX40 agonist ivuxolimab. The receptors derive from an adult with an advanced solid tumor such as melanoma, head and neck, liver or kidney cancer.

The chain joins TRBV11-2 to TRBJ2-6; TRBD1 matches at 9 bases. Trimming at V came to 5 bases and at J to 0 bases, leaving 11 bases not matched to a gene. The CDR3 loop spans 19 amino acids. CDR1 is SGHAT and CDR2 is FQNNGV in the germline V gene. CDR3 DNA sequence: TGTGCCAGCAGCGTAGTAGGGACAGGGATTACCTCTGGGGCCAACGTCCTGACTTTC. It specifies CASSVVGTGITSGANVLTF. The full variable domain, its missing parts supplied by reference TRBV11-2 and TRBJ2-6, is EAGVAQSPRYKIIEKRQSVAFWCNPISGHATLYWYQQILGQGPKLLIQFQNNGVVDDSQLPKDRFSAERLKGVDSTLKIQPAKLEDSAVYLCASSVVGTGITSGANVLTFGAGSRLTVL.

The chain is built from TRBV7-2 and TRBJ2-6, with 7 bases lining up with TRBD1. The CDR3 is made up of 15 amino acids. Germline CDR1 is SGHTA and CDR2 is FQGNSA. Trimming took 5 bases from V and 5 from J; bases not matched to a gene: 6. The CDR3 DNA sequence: TGTGCCAGCAGCCTTACAGGGGTCTGGGCCAACGTCCTGACTTTC. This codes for CASSLTGVWANVLTF.

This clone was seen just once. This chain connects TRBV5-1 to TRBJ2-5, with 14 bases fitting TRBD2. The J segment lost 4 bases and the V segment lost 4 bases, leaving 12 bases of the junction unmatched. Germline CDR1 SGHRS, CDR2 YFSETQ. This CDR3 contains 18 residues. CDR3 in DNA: TGCGCCAGCAGCCTCCTGACTAGCGGGAGGGCCAACCGAGAGACCCAGTACTTC. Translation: CASSLLTSGRANRETQYF.

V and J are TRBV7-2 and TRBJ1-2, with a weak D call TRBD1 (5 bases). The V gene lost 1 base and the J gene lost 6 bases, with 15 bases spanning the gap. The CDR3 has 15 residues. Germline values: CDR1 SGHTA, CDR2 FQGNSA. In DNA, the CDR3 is TGTGCCAGCAGCTTAGTAAGCGGGACGAGCAATGGCTACACCTTC. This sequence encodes CASSLVSGTSNGYTF.

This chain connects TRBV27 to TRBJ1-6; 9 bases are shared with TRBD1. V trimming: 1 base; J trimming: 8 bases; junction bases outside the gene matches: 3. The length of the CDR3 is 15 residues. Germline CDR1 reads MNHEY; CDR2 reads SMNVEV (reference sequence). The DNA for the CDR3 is TGTGCCAGCAGTTTATTCGGGACAGGGTATTCACCCCTCCACTTT. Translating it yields CASSLFGTGYSPLHF.